The clone carrying this T cell receptor (beta chain) was seen only a few times. Antigen unknown. This entry comes from a study of spatial heterogeneity in lung cancer. Study results and limitations: There were more appearances of ubiquitous expanded tumor TCRs in blood at resection than at follow-up.

The time point: sample taken at primary tumor resection. Tumor, nontumor lung or frozen PBMC supplied whole RNA that was sequenced unsorted. Unique molecular identifiers, one per molecule, were present on every TCR cDNA molecule. TCRdb reprocessed the 5' RACE reads with MiXCR, giving one entry per CDR3 protein. The sample lists roughly 17,000 distinct CDR3 sequences, 15% to 20% seen once, with around 15% in the top ten. This CDR3 has 16 amino acids. V was trimmed by 0 bases and J by 4 bases, leaving 12 bases between them. CDR1 is MNHEY and CDR2 is SVGAGI in the germline V gene. The sequenced sample was PBMCs, obtained at surgery. This receptor was identified in a male donor with early-stage non-small cell lung cancer. The V gene is TRBV6-5, the J gene TRBJ2-2; D is possibly TRBD1 or TRBD2 (5 bases each). The CDR3 is CASSYSTGAATGELFF. CDR3 sequence (DNA): TGTGCCAGCAGTTACTCGACCGGGGCGGCCACCGGGGAGCTGTTTTTT.